The T cell receptor beta chain under discussion was sequenced for a study of OX40 agonist ivuxolimab in advanced cancers. Study at large: Treatment received earlier with anti-PD-1, anti-PD-L1 or anti-CTLA-4 agents was allowed, and over 30% had some. Findings and limits, study-wide: CD4+ and CD8+ T cells in blood underwent clonal expansion by week 6 at 0.1 to 3.0 mg/kg.

With regard to this clone: Its specificity is not known.

Assay: immunoSEQ multiplex PCR; the TCRdb copy retains only in-frame clones and omits some. The repertoire has around 11,000 clones, about 85% of them found once; the top ten carry roughly 15%. CDR1 is MNHEY and CDR2 is SVGAGI in the germline V gene. The V segment lost 2 bases and the J segment 2 bases; nucleotides outside the gene matches: 1. The CDR3 contains 15 residues. V and J are TRBV6-5 and TRBJ2-7; 12 nucleotides align to TRBD2. The receptor comes from an adult with an advanced solid tumor such as melanoma, head and neck, liver or kidney cancer. The input for sequencing was CD4+ or CD8+ T cells sorted from blood, taken in a trial of the OX40 agonist ivuxolimab. The CDR3 DNA follows: TGTGCCAGCAGTTACCGACTAGCGGGGGCCTACGAGCAGTACTTC. Translation gives CASSYRLAGAYEQYF.